The 29 T cell receptor beta chains in this list originate from one sample, sequenced in a study of control samples from healthy donors and cancer patients. Sequencing used immunoSEQ multiplex PCR; TCRdb keeps in-frame clones, though not all of them. Among a few hundred thousand clones listed, approximately 92% were seen once. Sequencing was performed on PBMCs. The receptor set was obtained from a man aged 35 to 55 with head and neck cancer.

The rearrangement links TRBV27 to TRBJ2-2; no firm D call. The CDR3 consists of 18 residues. Germline CDR1 and CDR2: MNHEY and SMNVEV (reference sequence). V dropped 2 bases and J dropped 0 bases, with 16 bases sitting between them. CDR3 sequence reads: CASSLMVGVRSNTGELFF. Written as DNA, the CDR3 is TGTGCCAGCAGTTTAATGGTTGGGGTCCGTTCGAACACCGGGGAGCTGTTTTTT.

The chain has TRBV12-3 or TRBV12-4 and TRBJ1-6; D is unclear. V gave up 10 bases and J gave up 9 bases, with 16 bases separating them. This CDR3 comprises 13 residues. This CDR3 reads CATDCGVGSPLHF. DNA of the CDR3: TGTGCCACCGATTGTGGTGTGGGTTCACCCCTCCACTTT.

The chain uses TRBV13 and TRBJ2-1; 7 bases are a match to TRBD2. Germline trimming cut 0 bases from V and 8 bases from J; bases unmatched to any gene: 13. This CDR3 is built from 17 residues. Germline lookup yields CDR1 PRHDT and CDR2 FYEKMQ (reference sequence). CDR3 nucleotides: TGTGCCAGCAGCTTAGGCTGGGCGGGAGAATGGTCGTATGAGCAGTTCTTC. Its protein is CASSLGWAGEWSYEQFF. Drawing the rest from reference TRBV13 and TRBJ2-1, the complete variable domain is AAGVIQSPRHLIKEKRETATLKCYPIPRHDTVYWYQQGPGQDPQFLISFYEKMQSDKGSIPDRFSAQQFSDYHSELNMSSLELGDSALYFCASSLGWAGEWSYEQFFGPGTRLTVL.

The rearrangement joins TRBV11-2 to TRBJ1-1, with D maybe TRBD1 (5 bases). The germline V and J ends were trimmed by 2 bases and 4 bases, with 11 bases remaining between them. Germline V gives CDR1 SGHAT, CDR2 FQNNGV. The length of the CDR3 is 14 residues. The CDR3 nucleotides read TGTGCCAGCAGCTTAAGGCAGGGACTCACTGAAGCTTTCTTT. This codes for CASSLRQGLTEAFF.

V usage is TRBV19 and J usage is TRBJ1-5; possible D gene TRBD1, 5 bases. The CDR3 consists of 13 residues. Trimming shortened V by 11 bases and J by 3 bases, and 14 bases separated the two germline ends. Germline values: CDR1 LNHDA, CDR2 SQIVND (reference sequence). This chain's CDR3 is CAARDSLNQPQHF. As DNA, the CDR3 is TGTGCCGCACGGGACTCACTCAATCAGCCCCAGCATTTT.

This clone was seen only once. V is TRBV5-1 and J is TRBJ1-3; the match to TRBD1 covers 7 bases. Germline CDR1 SGHRS, CDR2 YFSETQ. The CDR3 totals 16 residues. V lost 3 bases, J lost 0 bases, and 6 bases stayed unmatched. In nucleotides, the CDR3 is TGCGCCAGCAGCTCGGACGCAGGGGGCTCTGGAAACACCATATATTTT. Its translation is CASSSDAGGSGNTIYF.

The J gene is TRBJ2-7, the V gene TRBV28; D uncertain. V was clipped by 8 bases and J by 11 bases, with 22 bases between them. This CDR3 contains 13 residues. Germline V lookup: CDR1 MDHEN, CDR2 SYDVKM. CDR3 region: CASAPSGPEAKYF. CDR3 DNA: TGTGCCAGCGCCCCCTCCGGCCCCGAGGCTAAGTACTTC.

The chain recombines TRBV28 with TRBJ2-7; D unresolved. The CDR3 runs to 13 residues. From germline, CDR1 is MDHEN and CDR2 SYDVKM. V lost 4 bases and J 2 bases, leaving 9 bases between the germline ends. CDR3 region: CASSYSLTYEQYF. CDR3 nucleotides: TGTGCCAGCAGTTATTCCTTAACCTACGAGCAGTACTTC. Full variable domain (rest looked up from reference TRBV28 and TRBJ2-7): DVKVTQSSRYLVKRTGEKVFLECVQDMDHENMFWYRQDPGLGLRLIYFSYDVKMKEKGDIPEGYSVSREKKERFSLILESASTNQTSMYLCASSYSLTYEQYFGPGTRLTVT.

Written as DNA, the CDR3 is TGTGCCACCAGCAGAGATGGGCTATACAATGAGCAGTTCTTC. Amino acids: CATSRDGLYNEQFF. This chain links TRBV15 with TRBJ2-1; D remains unclear. The CDR3 has 14 residues. V dropped 0 bases and J dropped 4 bases, with 7 bases sitting between them. Germline V CDR1 and CDR2: LNHNV, YYDKDF (reference sequence).

The V gene is TRBV13, the J gene TRBJ2-7, with TRBD1 matching 9 bases. Trimming took 1 base from V and 3 from J; bases not matched to a gene: 10. Per the germline V gene, CDR1 is PRHDT and CDR2 is FYEKMQ (reference sequence). The CDR3 is made up of 17 amino acids. CDR3 residues: CASSLAGSGTGHYEQYF. The CDR3 DNA is TGTGCCAGCAGCTTAGCGGGCTCCGGGACAGGGCACTACGAGCAGTACTTC.

V usage is TRBV19 and J usage is TRBJ1-2; 10 bases map to TRBD1. J gave up 7 bases and V 5 bases, and 4 bases lay outside the gene matches. This CDR3 region has 13 residues. From germline, CDR1 is LNHDA and CDR2 SQIVND (reference sequence). The CDR3, as DNA: TGTGCCAGTAGTTCGACAGGGGGCACTGGCTACACCTTC. It specifies CASSSTGGTGYTF.

The J gene is TRBJ2-1, the V gene TRBV7-9; D possibly corresponds to TRBD1 (5 bases). V lost 4 bases and J 0 bases, leaving 10 bases between the germline ends. The CDR3 covers 15 residues. CDR1 and CDR2 from the germline V gene are SEHNR and FQNEAQ (reference sequence). CDR3 DNA: TGTGCCAGCAGCTCGGACAAGAGCTCCTACAATGAGCAGTTCTTC. Protein product: CASSSDKSSYNEQFF.

This CDR3 is CASSESGLALPNTGELFF. CDR3 in DNA: TGCGCCAGCAGTGAATCGGGACTAGCGCTACCGAACACCGGGGAGCTGTTTTTT. The rearrangement links TRBV10-1 to TRBJ2-2, with 10 bases fitting TRBD2. The CDR3 runs 18 residues. With V trimmed by 3 bases and J by 0 bases, 7 bases remained unmatched. The germline V gene has CDR1 WNHNN and CDR2 SYGVQD (reference sequence).

The chain combines TRBV9 with TRBJ1-2; D unclear. The CDR3 is 14 amino acids. Germline assignment: CDR1 SGDLS and CDR2 YYNGEE. V was shortened by 2 bases and J by 7 bases, with 15 bases between the two germline ends. The CDR3 DNA reads TGTGCCAGCAGCGTGGCGGGTTCCGCAATTGGCTACACCTTC. It is translated as CASSVAGSAIGYTF.

The V and J genes are TRBV6-2 or TRBV6-3 and TRBJ2-7; 8 nucleotides match TRBD2. Germline CDR1 reads MNHEY; CDR2 reads SVGEGT. J gave up 5 bases and V 5 bases, and 11 bases lay outside the gene matches. The CDR3 has 15 amino acids. The CDR3 bases are TGTGCCAGCAGTGGCCCGGGGGGGAGGGCGAACGAGCAGTACTTC. Protein product: CASSGPGGRANEQYF.

This chain uses TRBV5-1 with TRBJ1-4; unclear D gene. V lost 5 bases and J 8 bases, leaving 10 bases between the germline ends. The CDR3 has 12 amino acids. CDR1 is SGHRS, CDR2 YFSETQ, per germline. CDR3 coding DNA: TGCGCCAGCAGGGGTATTGGGGAAAAACTGTTTTTT. Its translation is CASRGIGEKLFF. The full variable domain, in which reference TRBV5-1 and TRBJ1-4 provide the parts outside the CDR3, is KAGVTQTPRYLIKTRGQQVTLSCSPISGHRSVSWYQQTPGQGLQFLFEYFSETQRNKGNFPGRFSGRQFSNSRSEMNVSTLELGDSALYLCASRGIGEKLFFGSGTQLSVL.

The chain joins TRBV15 to TRBJ2-5; 8 bases align to TRBD1. The CDR3 loop spans 15 amino acids. V lost 2 bases and J lost 6; bases outside the gene matches: 8. Germline loops: CDR1 LNHNV, CDR2 YYDKDF (reference sequence). The CDR3 reads CATSRSDRGRKTQYF. CDR3 coding DNA: TGTGCCACCAGCAGAAGTGACAGGGGTCGAAAGACCCAGTACTTC. Looking up the rest from reference TRBV15 and TRBJ2-5 gives the full variable domain: DAMVIQNPRYQVTQFGKPVTLSCSQTLNHNVMYWYQQKSSQAPKLLFHYYDKDFNNEADTPDNFQSRRPNTSFCFLDIRSPGLGDTAMYLCATSRSDRGRKTQYFGPGTRLLVL.

The genes are TRBV7-9 and TRBJ2-7; weak D call: TRBD2 (6 bases). The germline V gene encodes CDR1 SEHNR and CDR2 FQNEAQ (reference sequence). This CDR3 has 14 amino acids. V gave up 5 bases and J gave up 3 bases, with 14 bases separating them. In DNA form, the CDR3 reads TGTGCCAGCAGCCCCGGGACTCCTCTCTACGAGCAGTACTTC. Translated: CASSPGTPLYEQYF.

This chain uses TRBV14 with TRBJ2-7; D remains unclear. There are 13 residues in the CDR3. V dropped 0 bases and J dropped 1 base, with 4 bases sitting between them. Germline V gene lookup returns CDR1 SGHDN and CDR2 FVKESK. In DNA, the CDR3 is TGTGCCAGCAGCCAAGACAGGTCCTACGAGCAGTACTTC. The encoded protein is CASSQDRSYEQYF.

The J gene is TRBJ2-2, the V gene TRBV7-9; 8 bases fit TRBD1. V was pared by 6 bases and J by 3 bases, with 6 bases of the junction left unmatched. Per the germline V gene, CDR1 is SEHNR and CDR2 is FQNEAQ (reference sequence). The CDR3 contains 15 residues. The CDR3 is CASRIGTGHTGELFF. CDR3 sequence (DNA): TGTGCCAGCAGGATAGGGACAGGACACACCGGGGAGCTGTTTTTT.

The chain employs TRBV6-5 and TRBJ1-4, with 8 bases lining up with TRBD1. The trim removed 3 bases at V and 7 bases at J, leaving 10 bases unmatched. The CDR3 is made up of 16 amino acids. Germline-derived CDR1 and CDR2 are MNHEY and SVGAGI. CDR3 DNA: TGTGCCAGCAGTTATATCCCGGACAGGGTTGGTGAAAAACTGTTTTTT. It codes for CASSYIPDRVGEKLFF.

CDR3 nucleotide sequence: TGTGCCAGAAGACAGGGGAGGACCGGGGAGCTGTTTTTT. It yields the protein CARRQGRTGELFF. V and J are TRBV13 and TRBJ2-2, with TRBD1 matching 8 bases. Per the germline V gene, CDR1 is PRHDT and CDR2 is FYEKMQ (reference sequence). This CDR3 contains 13 residues. J was trimmed by 5 bases and V by 9 bases; bases with no gene match: 5. Using reference TRBV13 and TRBJ2-2 for the parts outside the CDR3, the full variable domain is AAGVIQSPRHLIKEKRETATLKCYPIPRHDTVYWYQQGPGQDPQFLISFYEKMQSDKGSIPDRFSAQQFSDYHSELNMSSLELGDSALYFCARRQGRTGELFFGEGSRLTVL.

J is TRBJ2-1 and V is TRBV5-4; 13 bases match TRBD2. This CDR3 is built from 16 residues. V was clipped by 4 bases and J by 8 bases; unmatched bases: 9. CDR1 is SGHNT and CDR2 is YYREEE in the germline V gene (reference sequence). The CDR3 sequence: CASSPGLAGNGYEQFF. The CDR3 coding sequence is TGTGCCAGCAGCCCGGGACTAGCGGGAAATGGCTATGAGCAGTTCTTC. Drawing the rest from reference TRBV5-4 and TRBJ2-1, the complete variable domain is ETGVTQSPTHLIKTRGQQVTLRCSSQSGHNTVSWYQQALGQGPQFIFQYYREEENGRGNFPPRFSGLQFPNYSSELNVNALELDDSALYLCASSPGLAGNGYEQFFGPGTRLTVL.

The V gene is TRBV7-3, the J gene TRBJ2-3; TRBD2 agrees at 7 bases. The ends lost 1 base at V and 0 bases at J; junction bases unmatched: 4. Germline assignment: CDR1 SGHTA and CDR2 FQGTGA. The CDR3 has 16 amino acids. This CDR3 is CASSLNSRGSTDTQYF. CDR3 in DNA: TGTGCCAGCAGCTTAAATTCGCGGGGGAGCACAGATACGCAGTATTTT.

This CDR3 reads CASSLVVGGYTF. CDR3 nucleotide sequence: TGTGCCAGCAGCTTAGTTGTGGGGGGCTACACCTTC. J is TRBJ1-2 and V is TRBV7-9; no clear D. Trimming stripped 1 base from V and 8 bases from J, with 8 bases between. The CDR3 length is 12 residues. Germline CDR1 SEHNR, CDR2 FQNEAQ (reference sequence).

This sequence joins TRBV7-9 and TRBJ2-5; perhaps TRBD1 as D (5 bases). The CDR3 covers 14 residues. Per germline, CDR1 SEHNR and CDR2 FQNEAQ (reference sequence). V was cut by 5 bases and J by 5 bases, with 15 bases left in between. The CDR3 region has the DNA TGTGCCAGCAGCCCAGCGCAGGGTCCTGAGACCCAGTACTTC. It specifies CASSPAQGPETQYF.

This clone was seen a single time. The rearrangement links TRBV11-3 to TRBJ2-2; D remains ambiguous. The CDR3 sequence is 14 residues long. Trimming took 1 base from V and 7 from J, leaving 10 bases between them. Per germline, CDR1 SGHNT and CDR2 YENEEA. The CDR3 is CASSLGFEVGELFF. As DNA, the CDR3 is TGTGCCAGCAGCTTAGGATTCGAGGTCGGGGAGCTGTTTTTT.

The V gene is TRBV5-1, the J gene TRBJ1-4; D gene ambiguous. Germline V gives CDR1 SGHRS, CDR2 YFSETQ. Trimming pared 7 bases from V and 8 bases from J, leaving 15 bases between. The CDR3 spans 13 residues. The CDR3 region is CASRPKTPEKLFF. The CDR3 nucleotides are TGCGCCAGCCGCCCTAAAACCCCGGAAAAACTGTTTTTT.

This chain connects TRBV30 to TRBJ2-7; no reliable D call. The V end lost 2 bases, the J end lost 1 base, and 18 bases lay between the germline ends. The CDR3 totals 16 residues. The germline CDR1 and CDR2 sequences are GTSNPN and SVGIG (reference sequence). In DNA form, the CDR3 reads TGTGCCTGGAGTCCCGCCCACAGTTTCCTATCCTACGAGCAGTACTTC. This gives the protein CAWSPAHSFLSYEQYF. The whole variable domain, remainder taken from reference TRBV30 and TRBJ2-7, is SQTIHQWPATLVQPVGSPLSLECTVEGTSNPNLYWYRQAAGRGLQLLFYSVGIGQISSEVPQNLSASRPQDRQFILSSKKLLLSDSGFYLCAWSPAHSFLSYEQYFGPGTRLTVT.